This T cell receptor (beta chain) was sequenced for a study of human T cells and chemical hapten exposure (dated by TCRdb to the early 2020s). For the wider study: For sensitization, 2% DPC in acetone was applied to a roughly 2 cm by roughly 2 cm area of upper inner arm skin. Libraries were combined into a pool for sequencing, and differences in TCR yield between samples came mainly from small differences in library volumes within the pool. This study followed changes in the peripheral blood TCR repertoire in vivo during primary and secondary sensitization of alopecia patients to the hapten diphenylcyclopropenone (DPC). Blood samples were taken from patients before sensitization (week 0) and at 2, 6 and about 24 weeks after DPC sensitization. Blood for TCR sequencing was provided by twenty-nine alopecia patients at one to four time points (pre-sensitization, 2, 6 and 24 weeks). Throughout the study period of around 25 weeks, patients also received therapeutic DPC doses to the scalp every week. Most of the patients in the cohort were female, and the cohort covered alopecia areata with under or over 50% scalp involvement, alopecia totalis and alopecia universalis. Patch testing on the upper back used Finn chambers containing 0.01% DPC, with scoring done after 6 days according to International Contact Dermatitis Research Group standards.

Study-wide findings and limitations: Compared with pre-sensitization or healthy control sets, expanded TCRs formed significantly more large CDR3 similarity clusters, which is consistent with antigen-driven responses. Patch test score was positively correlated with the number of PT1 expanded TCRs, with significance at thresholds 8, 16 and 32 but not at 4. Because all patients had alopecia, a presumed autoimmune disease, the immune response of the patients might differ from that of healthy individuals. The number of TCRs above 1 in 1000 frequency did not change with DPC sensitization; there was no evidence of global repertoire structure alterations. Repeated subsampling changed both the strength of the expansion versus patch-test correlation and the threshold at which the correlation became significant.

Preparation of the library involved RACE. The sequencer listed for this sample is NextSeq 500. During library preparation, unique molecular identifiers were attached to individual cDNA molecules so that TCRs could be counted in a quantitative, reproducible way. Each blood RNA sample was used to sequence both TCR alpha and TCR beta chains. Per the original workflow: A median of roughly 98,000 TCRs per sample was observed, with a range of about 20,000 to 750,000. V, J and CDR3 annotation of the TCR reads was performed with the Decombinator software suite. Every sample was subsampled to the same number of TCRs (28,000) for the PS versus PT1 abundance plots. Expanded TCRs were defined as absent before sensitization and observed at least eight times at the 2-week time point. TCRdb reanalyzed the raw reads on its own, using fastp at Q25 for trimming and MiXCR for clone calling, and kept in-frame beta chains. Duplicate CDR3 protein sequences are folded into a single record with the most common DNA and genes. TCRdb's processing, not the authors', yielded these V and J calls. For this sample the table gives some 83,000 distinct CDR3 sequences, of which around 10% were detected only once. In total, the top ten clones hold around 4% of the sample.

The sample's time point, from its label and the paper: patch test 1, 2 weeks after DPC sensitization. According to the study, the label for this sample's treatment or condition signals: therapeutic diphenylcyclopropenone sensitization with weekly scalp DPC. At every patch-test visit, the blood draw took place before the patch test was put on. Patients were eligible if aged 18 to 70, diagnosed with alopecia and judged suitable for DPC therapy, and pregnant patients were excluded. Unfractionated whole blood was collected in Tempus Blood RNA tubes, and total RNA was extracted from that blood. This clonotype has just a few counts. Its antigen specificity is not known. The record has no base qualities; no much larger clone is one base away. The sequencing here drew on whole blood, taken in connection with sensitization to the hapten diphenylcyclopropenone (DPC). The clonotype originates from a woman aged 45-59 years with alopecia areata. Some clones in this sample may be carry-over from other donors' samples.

The CDR3 here reads CASSLGRNNYGYTF. The nucleotide sequence reads as follows: TGCGCCAGCAGCTTGGGACGGAATAACTATGGCTACACCTTC. This chain is built from TRBV5-1 and TRBJ1-2; the D gene is not confidently resolved. The CDR1 and CDR2 encoded by the germline V gene are SGHRS and YFSETQ. A distance of 7 bases separates the germline ends of V and J, which lose 0 bases and 1 base respectively. From the cysteine through the phenylalanine, the CDR3 covers 14 amino acids. Of all the DNA, just the CDR3 is kept, 42 bases in frame from base 1.